This is a list of T cell receptor beta chains from one sample in a study of control samples from healthy donors and cancer patients. Method: immunoSEQ multiplex PCR; TCRdb's copy keeps in-frame clones and lacks some. The sample holds around 52,000 clones, about 91% seen once. What was sequenced was PBMCs. The receptor source for this set is a man aged 30 to 45 with colorectal cancer. Both conserved end residues are part of each CDR3. The D gene is left open where the match is weak. Clone size is shown for a subset of rows, as once, few, many or a class of expanded clone.

DNA: TGCGCCAGCAGCTCCCCCGGAGGCCAAGAGACCCAGTACTTC
CDR3: CASSSPGGQETQYF
size: NA
V: TRBV5-1
J: TRBJ2-5
D: NA

DNA: TGTGCCAGTTTTCCGGTACGGGGCGCGTCAGCTTTAAACTATGGCTACACCTTC
CDR3: CASFPVRGASALNYGYTF
size: NA
V: TRBV19
J: TRBJ1-2
D: NA

DNA: TGTGCCACCAGTGACCCTTCGCGGGGGTCCCAAGAGACCCAGTACTTC
CDR3: CATSDPSRGSQETQYF
size: NA
V: TRBV24-1
J: TRBJ2-5
D: TRBD2

DNA: TGCAGCGTTGCACGGACCCCCGGGGAGCAGTTCTTC
CDR3: CSVARTPGEQFF
size: NA
V: TRBV29-1
J: TRBJ2-1
D: NA

DNA: TGTGCCAGCAGCTTGGGGGGTCTCTACGAGCAGTACTTC
CDR3: CASSLGGLYEQYF
size: NA
V: TRBV7-9
J: TRBJ2-7
D: NA

DNA: TGTGCCATCAGCGAGAGGGGACTGCGTGCGAACACCGGGGAGCTGTTTTTT
CDR3: CAISERGLRANTGELFF
size: NA
V: TRBV10-3
J: TRBJ2-2
D: NA

DNA: TGTGCCAGCAGTCCCCCGACAGGCGGGAACACTGAAGCTTTCTTT
CDR3: CASSPPTGGNTEAFF
size: once
V: TRBV6-5
J: TRBJ1-1
D: NA

DNA: TGTGCCAGCAGCCGGGACAGGGTCTACGAGCAGTACTTC
CDR3: CASSRDRVYEQYF
size: NA
V: TRBV7-8
J: TRBJ2-7
D: TRBD1

DNA: TGTGCCAGCAGCCCCCGACAGGGATTTACAGGAAACACCATATATTTT
CDR3: CASSPRQGFTGNTIYF
size: NA
V: TRBV11-2
J: TRBJ1-3
D: TRBD1

DNA: TGTGCCAGTAGTATATCCGCGGGAGCGGGAAACACCATATATTTT
CDR3: CASSISAGAGNTIYF
size: NA
V: TRBV19
J: TRBJ1-3
D: NA

DNA: TGTGCCAGCAGCCCCCGGACAGGCGACTATGGCTACACCTTC
CDR3: CASSPRTGDYGYTF
size: NA
V: TRBV5-4
J: TRBJ1-2
D: TRBD1

DNA: TGCGCCAGCAGCTTGAGTAGTGGAAATGGCTACACCTTC
CDR3: CASSLSSGNGYTF
size: NA
V: TRBV5-1
J: TRBJ1-2
D: NA

DNA: TGTGCCAGCAGCCCTCGGCCGGGACAGGGCCCTGGAAACACCATATATTTT
CDR3: CASSPRPGQGPGNTIYF
size: once
V: TRBV5-6
J: TRBJ1-3
D: TRBD1

DNA: TGTGCCAGCAGCCCGACAGGCGTCGACATTCAGTACTTC
CDR3: CASSPTGVDIQYF
size: NA
V: TRBV5-6
J: TRBJ2-4
D: NA

DNA: TGTGCCAGCAGCCTTCAGGCCACCGGGGAGCTGTTTTTT
CDR3: CASSLQATGELFF
size: NA
V: TRBV6-4
J: TRBJ2-2
D: NA

DNA: TGTGCCACCAGTGGCGACGGAAGCACAGATACGCAGTATTTT
CDR3: CATSGDGSTDTQYF
size: NA
V: TRBV24-1
J: TRBJ2-3
D: NA

DNA: TGTGCCAGCAGCTTGTTAGGGACAGGGGAACTGAAGGCTTTCTTT
CDR3: CASSLLGTGELKAFF
size: few
V: TRBV5-6
J: TRBJ1-1
D: TRBD1

DNA: TGTGCCAGCAGCCCACTAACCCCTGAAGCTTTCTTT
CDR3: CASSPLTPEAFF
size: NA
V: TRBV7-2
J: TRBJ1-1
D: NA

DNA: TGCGCCAGCAGCTTGGCAACAGGGAACACTGAAGCTTTCTTT
CDR3: CASSLATGNTEAFF
size: NA
V: TRBV5-1
J: TRBJ1-1
D: NA

DNA: TGTGCCAGCAGCTTCTCAAACAGGGGGCCGGTGAACACCGGGGAGCTGTTTTTT
CDR3: CASSFSNRGPVNTGELFF
size: NA
V: TRBV5-5
J: TRBJ2-2
D: TRBD1

DNA: TGTGCCAGCAGCTATTTTGCCTCCTACAATGAGCAGTTCTTC
CDR3: CASSYFASYNEQFF
size: NA
V: TRBV5-6
J: TRBJ2-1
D: NA

DNA: TGTGCCAGCAGTTCCCGTTTTATAGGGAGGACCACTGAAGCTTTCTTT
CDR3: CASSSRFIGRTTEAFF
size: once
V: TRBV6-5
J: TRBJ1-1
D: NA

DNA: TGTGCCAGCAGCTTACGTGATGAGCAGTTCTTC
CDR3: CASSLRDEQFF
size: NA
V: TRBV11-2
J: TRBJ2-1
D: NA

DNA: TGCAGCGTTATGGAGGAATACAATGAGCAGTTCTTC
CDR3: CSVMEEYNEQFF
size: NA
V: TRBV29-1
J: TRBJ2-1
D: NA

DNA: TGTGCCAGCAGCTCCATTCGGACTAGTTTTACAGATACGCAGTATTTT
CDR3: CASSSIRTSFTDTQYF
size: NA
V: TRBV7-9
J: TRBJ2-3
D: TRBD2

DNA: TGTGCCAGCAGCTCACCCGGGGGGGGCGTTGAGCAGTTCTTC
CDR3: CASSSPGGGVEQFF
size: NA
V: TRBV5-4
J: TRBJ2-1
D: TRBD2